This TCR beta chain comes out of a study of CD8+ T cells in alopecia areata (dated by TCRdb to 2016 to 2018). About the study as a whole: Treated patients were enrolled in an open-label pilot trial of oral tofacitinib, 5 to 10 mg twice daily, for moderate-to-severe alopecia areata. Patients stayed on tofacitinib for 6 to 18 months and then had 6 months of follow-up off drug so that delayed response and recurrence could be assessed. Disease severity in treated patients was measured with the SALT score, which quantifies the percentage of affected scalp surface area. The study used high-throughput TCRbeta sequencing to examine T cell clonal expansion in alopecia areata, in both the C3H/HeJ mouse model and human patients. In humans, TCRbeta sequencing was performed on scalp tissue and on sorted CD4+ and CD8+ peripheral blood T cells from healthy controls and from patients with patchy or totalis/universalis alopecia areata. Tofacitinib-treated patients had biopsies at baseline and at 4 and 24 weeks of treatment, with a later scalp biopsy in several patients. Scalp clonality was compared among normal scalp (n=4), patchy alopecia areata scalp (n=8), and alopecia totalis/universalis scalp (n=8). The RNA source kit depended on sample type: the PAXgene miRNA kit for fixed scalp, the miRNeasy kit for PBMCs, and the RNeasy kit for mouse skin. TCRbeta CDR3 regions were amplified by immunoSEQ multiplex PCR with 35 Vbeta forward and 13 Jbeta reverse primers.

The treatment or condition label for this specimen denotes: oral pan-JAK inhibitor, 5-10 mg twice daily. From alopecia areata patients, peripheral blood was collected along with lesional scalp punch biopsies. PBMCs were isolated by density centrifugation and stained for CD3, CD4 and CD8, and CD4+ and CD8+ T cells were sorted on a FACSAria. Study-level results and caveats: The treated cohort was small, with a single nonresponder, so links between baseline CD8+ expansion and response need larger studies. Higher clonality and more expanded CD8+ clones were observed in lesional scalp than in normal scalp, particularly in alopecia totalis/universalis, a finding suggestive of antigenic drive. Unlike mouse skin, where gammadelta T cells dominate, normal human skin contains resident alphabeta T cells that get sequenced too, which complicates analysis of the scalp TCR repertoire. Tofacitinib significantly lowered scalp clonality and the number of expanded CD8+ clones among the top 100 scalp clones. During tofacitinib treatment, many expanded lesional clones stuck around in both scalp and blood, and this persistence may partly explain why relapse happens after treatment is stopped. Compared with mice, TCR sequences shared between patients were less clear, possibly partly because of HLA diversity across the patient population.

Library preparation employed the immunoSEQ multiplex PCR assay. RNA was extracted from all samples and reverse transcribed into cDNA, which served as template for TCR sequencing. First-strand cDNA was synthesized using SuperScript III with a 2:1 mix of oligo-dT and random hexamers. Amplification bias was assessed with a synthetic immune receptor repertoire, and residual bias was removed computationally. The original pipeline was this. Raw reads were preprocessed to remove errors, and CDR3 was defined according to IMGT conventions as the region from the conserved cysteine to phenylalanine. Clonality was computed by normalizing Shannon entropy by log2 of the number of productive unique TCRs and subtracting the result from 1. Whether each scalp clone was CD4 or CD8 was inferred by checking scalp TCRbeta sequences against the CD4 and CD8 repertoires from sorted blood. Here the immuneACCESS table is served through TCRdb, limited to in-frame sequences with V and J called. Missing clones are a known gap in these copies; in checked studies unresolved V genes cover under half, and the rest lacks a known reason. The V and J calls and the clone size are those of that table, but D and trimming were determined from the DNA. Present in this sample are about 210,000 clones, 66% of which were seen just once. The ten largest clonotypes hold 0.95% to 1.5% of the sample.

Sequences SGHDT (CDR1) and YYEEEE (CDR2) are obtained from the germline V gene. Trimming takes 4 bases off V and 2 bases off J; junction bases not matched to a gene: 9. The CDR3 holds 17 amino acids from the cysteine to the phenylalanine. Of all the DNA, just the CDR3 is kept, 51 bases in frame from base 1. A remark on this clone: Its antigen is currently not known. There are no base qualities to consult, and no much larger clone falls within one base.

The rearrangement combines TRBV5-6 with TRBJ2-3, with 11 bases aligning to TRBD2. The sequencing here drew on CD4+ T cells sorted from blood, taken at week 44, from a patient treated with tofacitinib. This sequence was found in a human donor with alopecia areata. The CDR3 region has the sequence CASSESGTSGYTDTQYF. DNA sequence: TGTGCCAGCAGCGAGTCCGGGACTAGCGGATACACAGATACGCAGTATTTT.